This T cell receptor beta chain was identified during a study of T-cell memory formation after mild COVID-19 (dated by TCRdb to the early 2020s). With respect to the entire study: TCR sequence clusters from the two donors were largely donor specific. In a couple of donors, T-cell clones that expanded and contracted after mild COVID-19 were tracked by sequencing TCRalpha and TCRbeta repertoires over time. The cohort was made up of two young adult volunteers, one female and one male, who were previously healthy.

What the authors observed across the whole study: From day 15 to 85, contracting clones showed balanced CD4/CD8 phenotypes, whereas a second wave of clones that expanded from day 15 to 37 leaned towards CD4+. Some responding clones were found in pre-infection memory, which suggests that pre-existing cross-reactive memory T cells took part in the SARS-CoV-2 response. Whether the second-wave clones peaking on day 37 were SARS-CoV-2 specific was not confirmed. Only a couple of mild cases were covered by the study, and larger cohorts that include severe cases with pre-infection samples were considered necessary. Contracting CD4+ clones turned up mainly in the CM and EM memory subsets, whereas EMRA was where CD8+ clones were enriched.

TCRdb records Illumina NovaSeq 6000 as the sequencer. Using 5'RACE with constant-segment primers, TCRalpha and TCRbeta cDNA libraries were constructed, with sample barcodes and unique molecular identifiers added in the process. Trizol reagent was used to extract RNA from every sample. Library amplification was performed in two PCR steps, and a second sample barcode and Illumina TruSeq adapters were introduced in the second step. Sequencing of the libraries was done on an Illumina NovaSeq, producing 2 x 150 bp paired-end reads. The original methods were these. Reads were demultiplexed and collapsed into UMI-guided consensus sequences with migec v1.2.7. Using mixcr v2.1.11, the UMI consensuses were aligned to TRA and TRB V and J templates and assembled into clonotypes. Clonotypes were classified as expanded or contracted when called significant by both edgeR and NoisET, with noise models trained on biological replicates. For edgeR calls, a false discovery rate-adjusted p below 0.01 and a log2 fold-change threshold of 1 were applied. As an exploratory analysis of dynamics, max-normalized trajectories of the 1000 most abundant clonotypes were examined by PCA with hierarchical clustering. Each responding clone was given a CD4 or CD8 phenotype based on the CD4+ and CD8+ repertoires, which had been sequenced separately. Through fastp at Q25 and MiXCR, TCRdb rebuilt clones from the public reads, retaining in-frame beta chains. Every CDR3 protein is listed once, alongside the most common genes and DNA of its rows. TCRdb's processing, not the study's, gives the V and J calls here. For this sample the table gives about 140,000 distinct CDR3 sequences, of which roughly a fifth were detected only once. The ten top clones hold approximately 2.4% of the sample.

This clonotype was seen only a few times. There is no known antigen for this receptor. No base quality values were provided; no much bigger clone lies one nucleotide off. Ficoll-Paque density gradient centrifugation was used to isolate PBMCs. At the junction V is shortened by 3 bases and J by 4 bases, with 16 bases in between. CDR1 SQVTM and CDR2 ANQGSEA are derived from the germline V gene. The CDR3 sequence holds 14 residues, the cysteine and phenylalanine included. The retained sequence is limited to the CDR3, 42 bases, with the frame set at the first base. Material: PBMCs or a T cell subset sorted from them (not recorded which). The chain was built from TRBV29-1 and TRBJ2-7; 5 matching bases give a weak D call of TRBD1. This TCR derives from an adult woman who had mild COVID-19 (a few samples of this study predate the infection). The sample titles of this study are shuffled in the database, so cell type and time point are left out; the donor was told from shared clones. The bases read TGCAGCGTTGAGGGGCAGGACCCACCTTACGAGCAGTACTTC. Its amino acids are CSVEGQDPPYEQYF.